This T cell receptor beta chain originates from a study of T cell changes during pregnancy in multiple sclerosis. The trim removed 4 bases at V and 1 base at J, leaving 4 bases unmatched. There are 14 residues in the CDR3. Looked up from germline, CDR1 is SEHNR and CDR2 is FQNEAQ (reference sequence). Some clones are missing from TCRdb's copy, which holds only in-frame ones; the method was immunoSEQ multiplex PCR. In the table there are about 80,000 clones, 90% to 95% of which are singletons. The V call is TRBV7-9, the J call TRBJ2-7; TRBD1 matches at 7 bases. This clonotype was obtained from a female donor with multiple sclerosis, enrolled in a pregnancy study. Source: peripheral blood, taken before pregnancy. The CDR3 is CASSYRTGSYEQYF. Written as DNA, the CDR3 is TGTGCCAGCAGCTACCGGACAGGTTCCTACGAGCAGTACTTC.